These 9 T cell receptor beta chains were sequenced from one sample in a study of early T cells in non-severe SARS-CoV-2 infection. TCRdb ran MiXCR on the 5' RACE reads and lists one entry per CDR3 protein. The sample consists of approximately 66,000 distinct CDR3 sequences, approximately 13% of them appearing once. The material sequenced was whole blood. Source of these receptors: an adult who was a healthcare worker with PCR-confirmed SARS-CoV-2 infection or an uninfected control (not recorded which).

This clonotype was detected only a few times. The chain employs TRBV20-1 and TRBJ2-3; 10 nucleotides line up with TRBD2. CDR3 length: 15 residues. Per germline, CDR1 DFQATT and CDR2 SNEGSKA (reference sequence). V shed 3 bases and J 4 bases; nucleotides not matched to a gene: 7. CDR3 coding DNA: TGCAGTGCTAGGTCGACTAGCGGGTTAGCAGATACGCAGTATTTT. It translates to CSARSTSGLADTQYF.

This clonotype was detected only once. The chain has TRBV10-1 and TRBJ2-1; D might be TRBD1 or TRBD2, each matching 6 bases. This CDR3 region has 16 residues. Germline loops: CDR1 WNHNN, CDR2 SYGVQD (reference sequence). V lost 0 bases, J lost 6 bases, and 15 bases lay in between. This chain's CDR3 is CASSESTGAQGNEQFF. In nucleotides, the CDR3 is TGCGCCAGCAGTGAGTCTACGGGGGCTCAGGGCAATGAGCAGTTCTTC.

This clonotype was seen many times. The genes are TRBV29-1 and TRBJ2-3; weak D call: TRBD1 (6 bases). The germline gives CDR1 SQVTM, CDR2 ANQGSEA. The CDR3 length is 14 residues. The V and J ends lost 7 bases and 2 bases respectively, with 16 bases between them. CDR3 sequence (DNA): TGCAGCGCCTCCGTGGGGGCCATCACAGATACGCAGTATTTT. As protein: CSASVGAITDTQYF.

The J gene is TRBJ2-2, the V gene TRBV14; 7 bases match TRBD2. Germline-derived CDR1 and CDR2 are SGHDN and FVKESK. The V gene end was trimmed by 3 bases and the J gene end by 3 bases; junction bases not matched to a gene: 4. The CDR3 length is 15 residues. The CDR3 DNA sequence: TGTGCCAGCAGCCACCGGGGGGACTACACCGGGGAGCTGTTTTTT. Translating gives CASSHRGDYTGELFF.

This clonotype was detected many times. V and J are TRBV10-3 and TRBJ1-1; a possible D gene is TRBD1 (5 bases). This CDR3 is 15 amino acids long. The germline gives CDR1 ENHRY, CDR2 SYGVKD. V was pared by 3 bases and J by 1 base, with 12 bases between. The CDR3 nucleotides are TGTGCCATCAGTGACAGGGCGATTAAGAACACTGAAGCTTTCTTT. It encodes CAISDRAIKNTEAFF.

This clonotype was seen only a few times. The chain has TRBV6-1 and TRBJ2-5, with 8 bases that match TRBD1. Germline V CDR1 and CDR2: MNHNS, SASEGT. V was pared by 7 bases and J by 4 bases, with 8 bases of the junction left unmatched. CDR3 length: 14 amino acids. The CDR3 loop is CASKVQQGGETQYF. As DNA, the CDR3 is TGTGCCAGCAAAGTGCAACAGGGGGGAGAGACCCAGTACTTC.

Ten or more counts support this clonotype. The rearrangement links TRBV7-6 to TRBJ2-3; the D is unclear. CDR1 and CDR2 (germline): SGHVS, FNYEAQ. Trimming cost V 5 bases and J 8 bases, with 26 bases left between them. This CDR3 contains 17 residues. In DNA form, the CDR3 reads TGTGCCAGCAGCGAGGCGGACGCCCCTGGGGTGTACGGTACGCAGTATTTT. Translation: CASSEADAPGVYGTQYF.

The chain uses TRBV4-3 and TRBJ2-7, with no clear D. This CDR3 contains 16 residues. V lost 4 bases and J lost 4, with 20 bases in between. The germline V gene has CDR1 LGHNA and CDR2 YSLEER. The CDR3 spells CASSLGPGTTTYEQYF. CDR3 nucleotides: TGCGCCAGCAGCCTCGGGCCTGGCACCACGACGTACGAGCAGTACTTC.

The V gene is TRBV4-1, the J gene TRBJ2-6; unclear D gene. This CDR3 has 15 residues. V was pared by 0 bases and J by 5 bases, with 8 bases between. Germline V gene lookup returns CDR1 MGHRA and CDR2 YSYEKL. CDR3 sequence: CASSQELSRANVLTF. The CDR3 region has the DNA TGCGCCAGCAGCCAAGAACTTAGTAGGGCCAACGTCCTGACTTTC.